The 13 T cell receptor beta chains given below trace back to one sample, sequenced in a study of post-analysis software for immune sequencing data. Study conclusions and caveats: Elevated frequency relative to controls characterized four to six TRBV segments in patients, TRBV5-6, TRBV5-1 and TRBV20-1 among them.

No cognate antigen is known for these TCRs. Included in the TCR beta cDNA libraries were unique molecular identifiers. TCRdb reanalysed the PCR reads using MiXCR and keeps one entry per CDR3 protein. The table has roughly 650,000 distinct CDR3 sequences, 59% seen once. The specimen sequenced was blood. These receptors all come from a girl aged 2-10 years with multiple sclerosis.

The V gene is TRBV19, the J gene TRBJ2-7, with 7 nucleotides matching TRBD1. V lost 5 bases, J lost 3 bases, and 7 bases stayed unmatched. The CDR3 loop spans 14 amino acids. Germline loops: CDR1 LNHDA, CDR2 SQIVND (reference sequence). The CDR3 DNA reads TGTGCCAGTAGTCCGACCGACAGGGTCTACGAGCAGTACTTC. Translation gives CASSPTDRVYEQYF.

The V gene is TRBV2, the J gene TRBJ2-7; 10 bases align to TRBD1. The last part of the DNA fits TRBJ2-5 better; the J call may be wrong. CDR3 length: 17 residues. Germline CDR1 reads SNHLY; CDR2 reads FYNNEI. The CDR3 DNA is TGTGCCACACAACGGGGCGACAGGGGGCTCCTTCGGGAGACCCAGTACTTC. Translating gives CATQRGDRGLLRETQYF.

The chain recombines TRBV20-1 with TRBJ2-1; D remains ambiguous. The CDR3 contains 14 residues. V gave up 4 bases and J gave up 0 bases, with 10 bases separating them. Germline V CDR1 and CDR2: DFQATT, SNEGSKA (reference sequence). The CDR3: CSAIPESSYNEQFF. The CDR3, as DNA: TGCAGTGCTATACCTGAGAGCTCCTACAATGAGCAGTTCTTC.

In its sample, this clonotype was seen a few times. CDR3 coding DNA: TGTGCCAGCAGTGAAGCAGCGGGGAATCAGCCCCAGCATTTT. Translating gives CASSEAAGNQPQHF. The chain combines TRBV6-1 with TRBJ1-5; D call uncertain. The ends were cut back, 0 bases at V and 4 bases at J, with 7 bases in the middle. Looked up from germline, CDR1 is MNHNS and CDR2 is SASEGT. The CDR3 has 14 amino acids.

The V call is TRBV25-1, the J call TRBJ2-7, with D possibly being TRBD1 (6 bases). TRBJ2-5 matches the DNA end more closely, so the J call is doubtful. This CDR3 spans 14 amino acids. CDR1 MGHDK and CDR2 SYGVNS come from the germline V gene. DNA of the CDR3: TGTGCCAGCAGTGAAACAGGGATGGGCGAGACCCAGTACTTC. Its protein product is CASSETGMGETQYF.

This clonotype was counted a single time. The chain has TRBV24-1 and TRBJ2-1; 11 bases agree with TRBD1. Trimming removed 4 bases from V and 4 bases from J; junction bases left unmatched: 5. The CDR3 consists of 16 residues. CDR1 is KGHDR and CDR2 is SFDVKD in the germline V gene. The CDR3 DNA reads TGTGCCACCAGTGAGACCGGGACAGGGGGTTACAATGAGCAGTTCTTC. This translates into CATSETGTGGYNEQFF.

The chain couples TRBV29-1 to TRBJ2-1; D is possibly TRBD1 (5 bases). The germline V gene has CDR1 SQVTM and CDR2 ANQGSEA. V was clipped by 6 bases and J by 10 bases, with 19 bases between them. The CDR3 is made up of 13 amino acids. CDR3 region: CSVVSPGLGEQFF. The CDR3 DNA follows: TGCAGCGTCGTCTCGCCAGGGTTGGGGGAGCAGTTCTTC.

The CDR3 here is CASSLWGGDGYTF. CDR3 bases: TGTGCCAGCAGTTTATGGGGAGGGGATGGCTACACCTTC. This chain uses TRBV12-3 or TRBV12-4 with TRBJ1-2; D is perhaps TRBD1 (5 bases). The CDR3 sequence is 13 residues long. Trimming took 2 bases from V and 6 from J, leaving 10 bases between them.

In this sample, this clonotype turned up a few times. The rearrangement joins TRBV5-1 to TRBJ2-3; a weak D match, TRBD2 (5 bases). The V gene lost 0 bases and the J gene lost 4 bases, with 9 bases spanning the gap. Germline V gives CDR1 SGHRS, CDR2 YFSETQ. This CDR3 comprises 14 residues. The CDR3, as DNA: TGCGCCAGCAGCTTGGGTAGCGCCGCAGATACGCAGTATTTT. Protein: CASSLGSAADTQYF.

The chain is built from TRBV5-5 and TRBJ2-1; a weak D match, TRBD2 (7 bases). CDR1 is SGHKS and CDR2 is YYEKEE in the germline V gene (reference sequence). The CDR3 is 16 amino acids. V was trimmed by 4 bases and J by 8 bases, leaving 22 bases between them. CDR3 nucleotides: TGTGCCAGCAGCCCGTATGTGGGGGGGGCGGTCCATGAGCAGTTCTTC. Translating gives CASSPYVGGAVHEQFF.

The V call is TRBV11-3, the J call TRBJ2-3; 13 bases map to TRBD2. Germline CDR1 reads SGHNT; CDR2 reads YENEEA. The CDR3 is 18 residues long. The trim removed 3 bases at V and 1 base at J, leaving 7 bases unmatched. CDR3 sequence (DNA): TGTGCCAGCAGCTTGGGACTAGCGGGGTCTCGAGGCACAGATACGCAGTATTTT. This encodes CASSLGLAGSRGTDTQYF.

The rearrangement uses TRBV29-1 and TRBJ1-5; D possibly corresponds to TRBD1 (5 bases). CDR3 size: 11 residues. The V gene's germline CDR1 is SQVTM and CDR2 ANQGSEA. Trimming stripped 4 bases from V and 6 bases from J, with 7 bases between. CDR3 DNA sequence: TGCAGCGTTGCCAGGGCTCAGCCCCAGCATTTT. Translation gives CSVARAQPQHF. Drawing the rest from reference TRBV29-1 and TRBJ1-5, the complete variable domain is SAVISQKPSRDICQRGTSLTIQCQVDSQVTMMFWYRQQPGQSLTLIATANQGSEATYESGFVIDKFPISRPNLTFSTLTVSNMSPEDSSIYLCSVARAQPQHFGDGTRLSIL.

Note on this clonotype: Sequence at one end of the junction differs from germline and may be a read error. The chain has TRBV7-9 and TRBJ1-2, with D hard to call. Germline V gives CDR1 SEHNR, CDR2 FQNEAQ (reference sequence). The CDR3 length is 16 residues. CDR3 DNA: TGTGCCAGCAGCTCCCCCGGGCAGGCGCAGAGGTATGGCTACACCTTT. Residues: CASSSPGQAQRYGYTF.